What follows describes a single TCR beta chain. Its cognate antigen is unknown. The germline CDR1 and CDR2 sequences are MNHEY and SMNVEV (reference sequence). The CDR3 is 15 amino acids. V lost 6 bases, J lost 2 bases, and 11 bases lay in between. The data originate from a study of human T cells and chemical hapten exposure. Study-wide context: The patient population, which was mostly female, had alopecia areata, totalis or universalis. Slight differences in pooled library volume were the main source of varying TCR yields across samples.

Each CDR3 protein is one row after TCRdb ran MiXCR on the RACE reads. Of about 34,000 distinct CDR3 sequences listed, approximately 6.3% are singletons. As to time point: patch test 1, 2 weeks after DPC sensitization. Treatment in this sample: therapeutic diphenylcyclopropenone sensitization with weekly scalp DPC. Whole blood that had not been fractionated was the source of extracted total RNA. Overall study findings and caveats: Expanded TCRs clustered into significantly more large CDR3 similarity groups than controls, the analysis revealed. Sensitizing to DPC left TCRs with a frequency above 1 in 1000 unaltered.

The clonotype originates from a woman under 40 with alopecia areata. Some clones in this sample may be carry-over from other donors' samples. Sequencing used whole blood, obtained in connection with sensitization to the hapten diphenylcyclopropenone (DPC). The V gene is TRBV27, the J gene TRBJ2-6, with D possibly matching TRBD1 (5 bases). CDR3 coding DNA: TGTGCCAGCAGCACCCCAGGGACTGGGGCCAACGTCCTGACTTTC. Its protein product is CASSTPGTGANVLTF.